The 16 T cell receptor beta chains in this list originate from one sample, sequenced in a study of cytomegalovirus exposure and HLA in healthy donors. Researchers ran the PCR with 60 Vbeta and 13 Jbeta primers. The method was immunoSEQ multiplex PCR; TCRdb's version includes in-frame clones alone and lacks a portion of them. The profile shows approximately 69,000 clones, roughly four fifths of them singletons. Sequences were obtained from PBMCs. The receptors shown here come from a woman aged 25 to 39 in good health and CMV-seropositive.

The rearrangement links TRBV27 to TRBJ1-2, with 9 bases identical to TRBD1. Germline assignment: CDR1 MNHEY and CDR2 SMNVEV (reference sequence). The CDR3 length is 15 residues. V was clipped by 5 bases and J by 5 bases; unmatched bases: 9. CDR3 bases: TGTGCCAGCAGTGGAACCGGGACAGGGTGGTATGGCTACACCTTC. This codes for CASSGTGTGWYGYTF.

The rearrangement links TRBV28 to TRBJ1-4; D possibly corresponds to TRBD1 (6 bases). Germline assignment: CDR1 MDHEN and CDR2 SYDVKM. The CDR3 totals 15 residues. Trimming cost V 5 bases and J 8 bases, with 18 bases left between them. DNA of the CDR3: TGTGCCAGCAGTACTTACAGGGCGGTGAAGGAAAAACTGTTTTTT. Amino acid sequence: CASSTYRAVKEKLFF.

This clone was found once. The rearrangement joins TRBV7-9 to TRBJ2-1; TRBD1 aligns across 7 bases. Trimming at V came to 5 bases and at J to 6 bases, leaving 4 bases not matched to a gene. The CDR3 loop spans 13 amino acids. Germline V CDR1 and CDR2: SEHNR, FQNEAQ (reference sequence). The CDR3 sequence: CASSTRQGNEQFF. For the CDR3, the DNA is TGTGCCAGCAGCACCCGACAGGGCAATGAGCAGTTCTTC.

Comment on this clone: This sample includes further DNA sequences coding for the same CDR3. The V and J genes are TRBV6-5 and TRBJ2-1; 11 positions match TRBD2. The ends lost 5 bases at V and 4 bases at J; junction bases unmatched: 4. The CDR3 is 15 residues long. Germline assignment: CDR1 MNHEY and CDR2 SVGAGI. The CDR3 region has the DNA TGTGCCAGCAGTAAAGGGACTAGCGGATACAATGAGCAGTTCTTC. Its protein product is CASSKGTSGYNEQFF.

V is TRBV7-2 and J is TRBJ2-7; D is possibly TRBD1 (6 bases). This CDR3 has 12 residues. V lost 5 bases, J lost 6 bases, and 11 bases lay in between. The germline gives CDR1 SGHTA, CDR2 FQGNSA. The CDR3: CASSHPTGEQYF. CDR3 in DNA: TGTGCCAGCAGCCACCCGACAGGCGAGCAGTACTTC.

This clone has just a few counts. The chain links TRBV7-2 to TRBJ2-7; 8 bases map to TRBD1. CDR1 is SGHTA and CDR2 is FQGNSA in the germline V gene. There are 15 residues in the CDR3. J lost 4 bases, V lost 5 bases, and 10 bases had no gene match. The CDR3 spells CASSAETGAGYEQYF. The CDR3 DNA is TGTGCCAGCAGCGCGGAGACAGGGGCAGGATACGAGCAGTACTTC.

The chain combines TRBV10-3 with TRBJ1-5; D uncertain. CDR3 length equals 14 residues. Trimming stripped 7 bases from V and 6 bases from J, with 16 bases between. The germline V gene encodes CDR1 ENHRY and CDR2 SYGVKD. The CDR3 nucleotides are TGTGCCATCACCCCACCGGTCCGTAGTCAGCCCCAGCATTTT. It translates to CAITPPVRSQPQHF.

The J gene is TRBJ2-7, the V gene TRBV7-9; 7 nucleotides match TRBD1. The CDR3 spans 15 residues. Unmatched junction bases numbered 11, after V lost 2 bases and J lost 7 bases. The V gene's germline CDR1 is SEHNR and CDR2 FQNEAQ (reference sequence). CDR3 in amino acids: CASSLTGQRGREQYF. Written as DNA, the CDR3 is TGTGCCAGCAGCTTAACGGGACAGAGGGGTAGGGAGCAGTACTTC.

The chain carries TRBV29-1 and TRBJ2-3, with 13 nucleotides matching TRBD2. Germline assignment: CDR1 SQVTM and CDR2 ANQGSEA. The CDR3 has 14 residues. J was trimmed by 5 bases and V by 7 bases; bases with no gene match: 6. The CDR3 sequence is CSGGLAGLGDTQYF. The CDR3 nucleotides read TGCAGCGGGGGACTAGCGGGACTAGGAGATACGCAGTATTTT.

This chain links TRBV28 with TRBJ2-7; 11 nucleotides align to TRBD2. The CDR3 consists of 15 residues. Per the germline V gene, CDR1 is MDHEN and CDR2 is SYDVKM. The V gene end was trimmed by 6 bases and the J gene end by 4 bases; junction bases not matched to a gene: 8. CDR3 in DNA: TGTGCCAGCAGCTCCTCCGTAGCGGGAGGGTACGAGCAGTACTTC. Translated, it gives CASSSSVAGGYEQYF.

The chain employs TRBV2 and TRBJ1-5, with TRBD1 as a possible D gene (5 bases). The V end lost 6 bases, the J end lost 5 bases, and 11 bases lay between the germline ends. Looked up from germline, CDR1 is SNHLY and CDR2 is FYNNEI. The CDR3 length is 13 residues. The CDR3 loop is CASRMEGYQPQHF. CDR3 nucleotide sequence: TGTGCCAGCAGGATGGAGGGGTATCAGCCCCAGCATTTT. The full variable domain, in which reference TRBV2 and TRBJ1-5 provide the parts outside the CDR3, is EPEVTQTPSHQVTQMGQEVILRCVPISNHLYFYWYRQILGQKVEFLVSFYNNEISEKSEIFDDQFSVERPDGSNFTLKIRSTKLEDSAMYFCASRMEGYQPQHFGDGTRLSIL.

The rearrangement links TRBV29-1 to TRBJ2-2; tentative D call: TRBD2 (6 bases). The germline V gene has CDR1 SQVTM and CDR2 ANQGSEA. Trimming removed 5 bases at V and 2 bases at J, with 9 bases between. The CDR3 sequence is 13 residues long. CDR3 region: CSVHGSNTGELFF. The CDR3 bases are TGCAGCGTTCACGGGAGTAACACCGGGGAGCTGTTTTTT.

The chain is built from TRBV4-2 and TRBJ2-3; 11 bases map to TRBD2. After removal of 2 bases from V and 0 bases from J, the junction contained 1 base not matched to a gene. In germline, CDR1 is LGHNA, CDR2 YNFKEQ. The CDR3 has 16 amino acids. The CDR3 region is CASSQRTSGSTDTQYF. CDR3 DNA: TGTGCCAGCAGCCAAAGGACTAGCGGGAGCACAGATACGCAGTATTTT.

The V call is TRBV30, the J call TRBJ2-7; TRBD2 matches at 8 bases. CDR1 and CDR2 (germline): GTSNPN, SVGIG (reference sequence). Germline trimming cut 6 bases from V and 3 bases from J; bases unmatched to any gene: 7. The CDR3 extends over 13 amino acids. The CDR3 nucleotides read TGTGCCTGCGTTACTAGCGGAGTCTACGAGCAGTACTTC. Protein: CACVTSGVYEQYF.

The gene calls are TRBV2 and TRBJ2-1, with TRBD1 as a possible D gene (5 bases). The ends were cut back, 2 bases at V and 8 bases at J, with 16 bases in the middle. CDR1 and CDR2 from the germline V gene are SNHLY and FYNNEI. This CDR3 has 15 residues. In nucleotides, the CDR3 is TGTGCCAGCAGTGAAAGGACATCCAGGGTCGATGAGCAGTTCTTC. Its protein is CASSERTSRVDEQFF.

This chain uses TRBV30 with TRBJ1-5; weak D call: TRBD1 (5 bases). The CDR3 totals 13 residues. Between the trimmed V and J ends, which lost 4 bases and 2 bases, there was a span of 9 bases. CDR1 is GTSNPN and CDR2 is SVGIG in the germline V gene (reference sequence). CDR3 bases: TGTGCCTGGAAAGCGGGGGGCAATCAGCCCCAGCATTTT. As protein: CAWKAGGNQPQHF.